Following are 20 T cell receptor beta chains from one sample sequenced in a study of blood T cell repertoires in COVID-19. Method: immunoSEQ multiplex PCR; TCRdb's copy keeps in-frame clones and lacks some. The sample carries about 110,000 clones, about 87% recorded once. Sequenced: peripheral blood. All receptors derive from a middle-aged man with active or convalescent COVID-19.

The gene calls are TRBV6-5 and TRBJ1-5; 10 positions agree with TRBD1. There are 15 residues in the CDR3. Germline V gene data show CDR1 as MNHEY and CDR2 as SVGAGI. Trimming removed 4 bases from V and 6 bases from J; junction bases left unmatched: 6. CDR3: CASSSRQGAVQPQHF. The CDR3 DNA follows: TGTGCCAGCAGTTCCCGACAGGGGGCGGTTCAGCCCCAGCATTTT.

The rearrangement joins TRBV18 to TRBJ2-1; TRBD2 matches at 10 bases. The germline gives CDR1 KGHSH, CDR2 LQKENI. The CDR3 runs to 17 residues. V dropped 0 bases and J dropped 2; count of bases not matched to a gene: 4. Here the CDR3 reads CASSPPLAGGPYNEQFF. The CDR3 nucleotides read TGTGCCAGCTCACCACCGTTAGCGGGAGGACCCTACAATGAGCAGTTCTTC.

The gene calls are TRBV27 and TRBJ2-7; 12 positions match TRBD2. CDR1 is MNHEY, CDR2 SMNVEV, per germline (reference sequence). The junction had 7 bases not matched to a gene; V was cut back by 5 bases and J by 5 bases. This CDR3 is built from 15 residues. CDR3 coding DNA: TGTGCCAGCAGTCCTCGACTAGCGGGAGAGGACGAGCAGTACTTC. This codes for CASSPRLAGEDEQYF.

J is TRBJ2-5 and V is TRBV6-5; TRBD2 aligns across 10 bases. Germline trimming cut 0 bases from V and 5 bases from J; bases unmatched to any gene: 6. Germline CDR1 and CDR2: MNHEY and SVGAGI. The CDR3 length is 16 residues. This chain's CDR3 is CASSYSGLAGVETQYF. The CDR3 nucleotides are TGTGCCAGCAGTTACTCCGGGCTAGCGGGAGTTGAGACCCAGTACTTC.

The CDR3 loop is CASSTKGFKNQPQHF. The CDR3 DNA sequence: TGTGCCAGCAGTACGAAGGGGTTCAAAAATCAGCCCCAGCATTTT. The chain carries TRBV27 and TRBJ1-5; the D gene is possibly TRBD1 (5 bases). V gave up 5 bases and J gave up 4 bases, with 15 bases separating them. The CDR3 spans 15 residues. The germline V gene has CDR1 MNHEY and CDR2 SMNVEV (reference sequence).

Concerning this clone: Other DNA sequences in the sample encode the same CDR3. The chain's CDR3 is CASSVAGGSYNEQFF. DNA of the CDR3: TGTGCCAGCAGCGTAGCAGGGGGGTCCTACAATGAGCAGTTCTTC. The V and J genes are TRBV9 and TRBJ2-1; TRBD1 might be the D (7 bases). V was cut by 0 bases and J by 1 base, with 8 bases left in between. The CDR3 is 15 residues long. Germline CDR1 and CDR2: SGDLS and YYNGEE.

The CDR3 DNA follows: TGTGCCAGCACCGAGGACAGCGCGCAGTACTTC. Translating it yields CASTEDSAQYF. This sequence joins TRBV28 and TRBJ2-7, with D tentatively TRBD1 (6 bases). The germline gives CDR1 MDHEN, CDR2 SYDVKM. The CDR3 length is 11 residues. V lost 7 bases to trimming and J lost 9 bases, with 13 bases between them. Complete variable domain (other parts from reference TRBV28 and TRBJ2-7): DVKVTQSSRYLVKRTGEKVFLECVQDMDHENMFWYRQDPGLGLRLIYFSYDVKMKEKGDIPEGYSVSREKKERFSLILESASTNQTSMYLCASTEDSAQYFGPGTRLTVT.

Comments on this clone: The same CDR3 can be traced to other DNA sequences in this sample. V is TRBV15 and J is TRBJ2-7; TRBD2 matches 11 bases. With 9 bases clipped from V and 3 bases from J, the junction kept 1 base outside the gene matches. This CDR3 is 12 amino acids long. Germline V gene data show CDR1 as LNHNV and CDR2 as YYDKDF (reference sequence). The DNA of the CDR3 is TGTGCCACTGGGACTAGCGGCTACGAGCAGTACTTC. It yields the protein CATGTSGYEQYF.

The sample holds a few counts of this clone. One end of the junction is discordant with germline, which a read error may explain. The V call is TRBV2, the J call TRBJ2-7; a weak D match, TRBD2 (5 bases). Germline V CDR1 and CDR2: SNHLY, FYNNEI. The CDR3 has 12 amino acids. For the CDR3, the DNA is TGTGCCAGCAGTGAAGGGACTGCCCGATTGGACTTC. Its translation is CASSEGTARLDF.

This rearrangement joins TRBV11-2 to TRBJ1-6; D may be TRBD1 (5 bases). V was clipped by 4 bases and J by 10 bases, with 20 bases between them. Germline loops: CDR1 SGHAT, CDR2 FQNNGV. The CDR3 has 16 residues. In DNA form, the CDR3 reads TGTGCCAGCAGCTCGGCCCATGGGGGGGAGGGATCACCCCTCCACTTT. Amino acids: CASSSAHGGEGSPLHF.

The chain has TRBV11-2 and TRBJ1-3; weak D call: TRBD1 (5 bases). The CDR3 totals 14 residues. V lost 6 bases and J lost 2, with 11 bases in between. Germline values: CDR1 SGHAT, CDR2 FQNNGV. CDR3 DNA sequence: TGTGCCAGCAGTCAAGGGGTAACTGGAAACACCATATATTTT. It specifies CASSQGVTGNTIYF.

The sample holds a few counts of this clone. The CDR3 is CASSPLTGNSPLHF. The CDR3 DNA follows: TGTGCCAGCAGTCCCCTAACGGGAAATTCACCCCTCCACTTT. The chain carries TRBV28 and TRBJ1-6; D is unresolved. Trimming stripped 5 bases from V and 7 bases from J, with 12 bases between. This CDR3 is 14 amino acids long. The germline V gene has CDR1 MDHEN and CDR2 SYDVKM.

V is TRBV7-8 and J is TRBJ1-3, with 9 positions matching TRBD1. Looked up from germline, CDR1 is SGHVS and CDR2 is FQNEAQ. V shed 5 bases and J 4 bases; nucleotides not matched to a gene: 6. CDR3 length equals 15 residues. The CDR3 loop is CASSVQGAPGNTIYF. For the CDR3, the DNA is TGTGCCAGCAGCGTACAGGGGGCGCCCGGAAACACCATATATTTT.

The genes are TRBV7-2 and TRBJ2-7; tentatively, D is TRBD1 (6 bases). The V and J ends lost 3 bases and 1 base respectively, with 13 bases between them. The CDR3 is 15 residues long. Germline V gives CDR1 SGHTA, CDR2 FQGNSA. The chain's CDR3 is CASSLSQGISYEQYF. The CDR3 nucleotides are TGTGCCAGCAGCTTGTCTCAGGGGATATCCTACGAGCAGTACTTC.

V gene TRBV25-1 combines with J gene TRBJ2-7; 8 bases map to TRBD1. The germline gives CDR1 MGHDK, CDR2 SYGVNS. The CDR3 is 15 amino acids. J gave up 3 bases and V 4 bases, and 8 bases lay outside the gene matches. Here the CDR3 DNA reads TGTGCCAGCAGTGGGAACAGGGGGGCTATCTACGAGCAGTACTTC. It codes for CASSGNRGAIYEQYF.

This clone was detected only a few times. This chain joins TRBV2 and TRBJ1-1; D is perhaps TRBD1 (5 bases). Trimming took off 7 bases at V and 4 bases at J, with 10 bases between the two ends. Looked up from germline, CDR1 is SNHLY and CDR2 is FYNNEI. The CDR3 totals 12 residues. This CDR3 is CASMGQGTEAFF. CDR3 sequence (DNA): TGTGCCAGCATGGGGCAGGGCACTGAAGCTTTCTTT.

This clone was counted a single time. The rearrangement links TRBV27 to TRBJ2-1, with 10 bases aligning to TRBD2. The CDR3 length is 15 residues. V dropped 4 bases and J dropped 7; count of bases not matched to a gene: 7. Germline V CDR1 and CDR2: MNHEY, SMNVEV (reference sequence). CDR3: CASSSSRSGRNEQFF. CDR3 coding DNA: TGTGCCAGCAGTTCCTCTCGTAGCGGGAGGAATGAGCAGTTCTTC.

The gene calls are TRBV29-1 and TRBJ2-3, with 7 bases matching TRBD2. CDR1 is SQVTM, CDR2 ANQGSEA, per germline. Trimming took 1 base from V and 1 from J; bases not matched to a gene: 5. CDR3 size: 15 residues. CDR3 nucleotide sequence: TGCAGCGTTGAAGGGGGGGGGTTGGGCACAGATACGCAGTATTTT. Encoded protein: CSVEGGGLGTDTQYF.

J is TRBJ2-1 and V is TRBV5-4; D possibly corresponds to TRBD1 (6 bases). Germline V gene lookup returns CDR1 SGHNT and CDR2 YYREEE (reference sequence). The CDR3 has 14 amino acids. The ends were cut back, 5 bases at V and 7 bases at J, with 16 bases in the middle. This chain's CDR3 is CASRRELGANEQFF. DNA of the CDR3: TGTGCCAGCAGGCGCGAATTGGGGGCAAATGAGCAGTTCTTC.

A single count supports this clone. The chain links TRBV3-1 (or the pseudogene TRBV3-2) to TRBJ1-5; 7 positions match TRBD1. CDR3 length equals 13 residues. V trimming: 4 bases; J trimming: 5 bases; junction bases outside the gene matches: 2. CDR1 is LGHDT, CDR2 YNNKEL, per germline (reference sequence). This CDR3 is CASSRQGDQPQHF. For the CDR3, the DNA is TGTGCCAGCAGCCGACAGGGAGATCAGCCCCAGCATTTT.